The rows below give T cell receptor beta chains drawn from one sample of a study of T cells after yellow fever vaccination. TCRdb independently ran MiXCR on the 5' RACE reads; one entry per CDR3 protein. The sample consists of approximately 580,000 distinct CDR3 sequences, around 17% of them appearing once. The sequenced sample was PBMCs, obtained about 5 days after the first yellow fever vaccination. The source of these receptors is a man aged 18 to 29 who received the YFV17D yellow fever vaccine. The CDR3 runs from the conserved cysteine through the conserved F or W. D genes are given only for firm matches. Part of the rows lack a size; the others show once, few, many or a class for expanded clones.

D	V	J	size	DNA	CDR3
TRBD1	TRBV10-3	TRBJ1-5	NA	TGTGCCATCAGGGACAGGGCAGACAATCAGCCCCAGCATTTT	CAIRDRADNQPQHF
NA	TRBV29-1	TRBJ2-7	NA	TGCAGCGTTGGTCTGGGAACCTACGAGCAGTACTTC	CSVGLGTYEQYF
NA	TRBV7-2	TRBJ1-5	NA	TGTGCCAGCAGCTCCCGGCCCAATCAGCCCCAGCATTTT	CASSSRPNQPQHF
NA	TRBV5-1	TRBJ2-3	NA	TGCGCCAGCAGCTTGGATCCCGCCAGCACAGATACGCAGTATTTT	CASSLDPASTDTQYF
NA	TRBV5-1	TRBJ1-6	few	TGCGCCAGCAGCTTGAATTTCGTTGAGTTAGGATCACCCCTCCACTTT	CASSLNFVELGSPLHF
TRBD2	TRBV3-1	TRBJ2-3	few	TGTGCCAGCAGCCTCGGGTGGGAGGGTTTAGATACGCAGTATTTT	CASSLGWEGLDTQYF
TRBD1	TRBV5-1	TRBJ2-7	few	TGCGCCAGCAGCTGGACAGGGGATAGCACCTACGAGCAGTACTTC	CASSWTGDSTYEQYF
TRBD2	TRBV5-4	TRBJ2-1	NA	TGTGCCAGCAGCGGGGGACTAGCGGGGGTTGAGCAGTTCTTC	CASSGGLAGVEQFF
NA	TRBV3-1	TRBJ2-6	NA	TGTGCCAGCAGCCAAGGCCTCCGCTCTGGGGCCAACGTCCTGACTTTC	CASSQGLRSGANVLTF
NA	TRBV3-1	TRBJ1-4	few	TGTGCCAGCAGCTTTGACCCCTTGGGTGAAAAACTGTTTTTT	CASSFDPLGEKLFF
NA	TRBV5-1	TRBJ2-3	NA	TGCGCCAGCAGCCCCTGGGACTCCCGCACAGATACGCAGTATTTT	CASSPWDSRTDTQYF
NA	TRBV6-1	TRBJ1-1	once	TGTGCCAGCAGTACGACAGCCCGAACACCAAACACTGAAGCTTTCTTT	CASSTTARTPNTEAFF
TRBD1	TRBV7-9	TRBJ1-2	NA	TGTGCCAGCACCTCACAGGGGAATAACTATGGCTACACCTTC	CASTSQGNNYGYTF
NA	TRBV6-5	TRBJ2-3	few	TGTGCCAGCAGTTACTCGAAGGGTTGGGACAAGGGAGATACGCAGTATTTT	CASSYSKGWDKGDTQYF
NA	TRBV7-9	TRBJ1-5	few	TGTGCCAGCAGCCGCGGCGGGGACCAGCCCCAGCATTTT	CASSRGGDQPQHF
NA	TRBV11-2	TRBJ2-5	NA	TGTGCCAGCAGCTTAGATAACAGGAGGGAGACCCAGTACTTC	CASSLDNRRETQYF
NA	TRBV18	TRBJ1-4	NA	TGTGCCAGCTCACCAGGGTATACGGATGAAAAACTGTTTTTT	CASSPGYTDEKLFF
NA	TRBV1	TRBJ2-7	NA	TGCACCAGCAGCCAAGATGGGGAGCGGGGAAAAGAACAGTACTTC	CTSSQDGERGKEQYF
NA	TRBV27	TRBJ1-2	NA	TGTGCCAGCAGTCCACGGTACAGGGTTGGCTACACCTTC	CASSPRYRVGYTF
TRBD2	TRBV3-1	TRBJ2-2	NA	TGTGCCATCAGTTTTCCTGGGACTAGCGGGGGGGGCACCGGGGAGCTGTTTTTT	CAISFPGTSGGGTGELFF
TRBD2	TRBV20-1	TRBJ2-3	NA	TGCAGTGCTAGGCAGGGTGCGGGGGGGGCAGATACGCAGTATTTT	CSARQGAGGADTQYF
NA	TRBV6-2/TRBV6-3	TRBJ2-3	few	TGTGCCAGCAGTTACCGGACGGGGGTAAGCACAGATACGCAGTATTTT	CASSYRTGVSTDTQYF
TRBD2	TRBV7-3	TRBJ2-1	few	TGTGCCAGCGGCGCCGGGACTAGCGGGGCAGAGCAGTTCTTC	CASGAGTSGAEQFF
NA	TRBV4-3	TRBJ1-1	NA	TGCGCCAGCAGCCAGGATATCAGGGTCACTGAAGCTTTCTTT	CASSQDIRVTEAFF
TRBD2	TRBV28	TRBJ2-4	few	TGTGCCAGCAGTGGAGGGACTAGCGGGGGAGAAAGTAGGAACATTCAGTACTTC	CASSGGTSGGESRNIQYF
NA	TRBV18	TRBJ1-2	NA	TGTGCCAGCTCACCAGGCCAGCTTAACTATGGCTACACCTTC	CASSPGQLNYGYTF